These 27 T cell receptor beta chains share one sample of origin, sequenced in a study of blood T cells in healthy people across ages. It was with a sample-barcoded 5' primer and a J-beta primer mix that a second PCR of roughly 6 to 11 cycles was run. TCRdb reanalysed the 5' RACE reads using MiXCR and keeps one entry per CDR3 protein. Among 1.5 million to 2 million distinct CDR3 sequences listed, about 28% were seen once. The sequenced material came from blood. These receptors were obtained from a woman in her 30s in good health.

The chain couples TRBV9 to TRBJ1-2; D not resolved. CDR1 and CDR2 (germline): SGDLS, YYNGEE. The CDR3 has 14 amino acids. V lost 0 bases to trimming and J lost 2 bases, with 8 bases between them. CDR3 in DNA: TGTGCCAGCAGCGTAGGGGATAGCAACTATGGCTACACCTTC. Translating gives CASSVGDSNYGYTF.

This clonotype was counted only a few times. The chain couples TRBV9 to TRBJ1-4, with 8 bases fitting TRBD1. After removal of 4 bases from V and 7 bases from J, the junction contained 9 bases not matched to a gene. Germline CDR1 reads SGDLS; CDR2 reads YYNGEE. This CDR3 contains 15 residues. The CDR3 region is CASSPTGVGTEKLFF. For the CDR3, the DNA is TGTGCCAGCAGCCCGACAGGGGTGGGAACTGAAAAACTGTTTTTT.

As regards this clonotype: A much larger clone sits a single nucleotide away, making a read error possible. The chain couples TRBV28 to TRBJ2-1; the D gene is possibly TRBD2 (6 bases). The CDR3 is 14 amino acids. Germline CDR1 reads MDHEN; CDR2 reads SYDVKM. CDR3 protein: CTSAVAGSRYEQFF. DNA for the CDR3: TGTACCAGCGCAGTGGCGGGGTCCCGGTATGAGCAGTTCTTC.

V gene TRBV20-1 combines with J gene TRBJ2-5; a weak D match, TRBD2 (7 bases). This CDR3 region has 15 residues. CDR1 DFQATT and CDR2 SNEGSKA come from the germline V gene (reference sequence). V lost 5 bases, J lost 7 bases, and 23 bases lay in between. This chain's CDR3 is CSARPGRGTGGTQYF. The CDR3 DNA sequence: TGCAGTGCTCGACCCGGCAGGGGAACGGGAGGGACCCAGTACTTC.

This clonotype was recorded at least ten times. The rearrangement joins TRBV10-3 to TRBJ2-7; D is uncertain. Germline V gene sequence: CDR1 ENHRY, CDR2 SYGVKD. CDR3 size: 15 residues. V was clipped by 0 bases and J by 1 base, with 10 bases between them. The DNA of the CDR3 is TGTGCCATCAGTGAGTCTTGGAGTAGGTCCTACGAGCAGTACTTC. It translates to CAISESWSRSYEQYF.

The chain uses TRBV7-2 and TRBJ1-1; the D is unclear. Trimming cost V 1 base and J 5 bases, with 14 bases left between them. Germline CDR1 SGHTA, CDR2 FQGNSA. The CDR3 extends over 15 amino acids. CDR3 sequence (DNA): TGTGCCAGCAGCTTAGTTCGGGGAGTAGGGACTGAAGCTTTCTTT. Translation gives CASSLVRGVGTEAFF. The entire variable domain, with the rest obtained from reference TRBV7-2 and TRBJ1-1, is as follows: GAGVSQSPSNKVTEKGKDVELRCDPISGHTALYWYRQSLGQGLEFLIYFQGNSAPDKSGLPSDRFSAERTGGSVSTLTIQRTQQEDSAVYLCASSLVRGVGTEAFFGQGTRLTVV.

This chain joins TRBV6-5 and TRBJ1-6; D is uncertain. This CDR3 is 14 amino acids long. Per germline, CDR1 MNHEY and CDR2 SVGAGI. V was pared by 6 bases and J by 0 bases, with 6 bases between. CDR3 DNA sequence: TGTGCCAGCAGGGCGCCCTCCTATAATTCACCCCTCCACTTT. Translating gives CASRAPSYNSPLHF.

This chain joins TRBV20-1 and TRBJ1-5, with a weak D call TRBD1 (5 bases). Germline loops: CDR1 DFQATT, CDR2 SNEGSKA (reference sequence). There are 14 residues in the CDR3. Trimming took 6 bases from V and 1 from J, leaving 13 bases between them. DNA for the CDR3: TGCAGTGCGCTAAAATGGGGCAGCAATCAGCCCCAGCATTTT. Translation gives CSALKWGSNQPQHF.

This sequence joins TRBV29-1 and TRBJ2-7, with D perhaps matching TRBD2 (7 bases). Trimming removed 3 bases at V and 3 bases at J, with 12 bases between. This CDR3 spans 13 amino acids. CDR1 and CDR2 from the germline V gene are SQVTM and ANQGSEA. This chain's CDR3 is CSVEGGGNYEQYF. The DNA of the CDR3 is TGCAGCGTTGAGGGGGGGGGCAACTACGAGCAGTACTTC.

At least ten counts were recorded for this clonotype. V and J are TRBV4-2 and TRBJ1-2; D is perhaps TRBD1 (5 bases). The CDR3 totals 12 residues. Germline V gene sequence: CDR1 LGHNA, CDR2 YNFKEQ. Trimming removed 1 base at V and 6 bases at J, with 6 bases between. CDR3 nucleotides: TGTGCCAGCAGCCAAGGGGGCAATGGCTACACCTTC. This gives the protein CASSQGGNGYTF.

A few counts support this clonotype. The genes are TRBV20-1 and TRBJ2-5, with D possibly called TRBD1 or TRBD2 (5 bases each). The CDR3 extends over 13 amino acids. The V and J ends lost 2 bases and 4 bases respectively, with 11 bases between them. Germline-derived CDR1 and CDR2 are DFQATT and SNEGSKA (reference sequence). CDR3 DNA: TGCAGTGCTAGAAGCTGGGGACGAGAGACCCAGTACTTC. As protein: CSARSWGRETQYF.

This clonotype was detected only a few times. This chain links TRBV7-6 with TRBJ2-1; D could derive from TRBD1 or TRBD2 (5 bases each). The CDR3 totals 15 residues. Germline V gene data show CDR1 as SGHVS and CDR2 as FNYEAQ. The ends were cut back, 9 bases at V and 10 bases at J, with 25 bases in the middle. CDR3 DNA: TGTGCCAGTGGAAAAGGGGTGACCGGGATTGAAGAGCAGTTCTTC. As protein: CASGKGVTGIEEQFF. Full variable domain (missing parts from reference TRBV7-6 and TRBJ2-1): GAGVSQSPRYKVTKRGQDVALRCDPISGHVSLYWYRQALGQGPEFLTYFNYEAQQDKSGLPNDRFSAERPEGSISTLTIQRTEQRDSAMYRCASGKGVTGIEEQFFGPGTRLTVL.

CDR3 in amino acids: CASSFKKERVRGSSYNEQFF. In DNA, the CDR3 is TGTGCCAGCAGCTTCAAGAAAGAGCGAGTAAGGGGGAGCTCCTACAATGAGCAGTTCTTC. V and J are TRBV7-2 and TRBJ2-1, with D possibly TRBD1 on 6 matching bases. CDR1 is SGHTA, CDR2 FQGNSA, per germline. The CDR3 sequence is 20 residues long. Trimming removed 3 bases at V and 0 bases at J, with 24 bases between. Combining the CDR3 with reference TRBV7-2 and TRBJ2-1 gives the whole variable domain GAGVSQSPSNKVTEKGKDVELRCDPISGHTALYWYRQSLGQGLEFLIYFQGNSAPDKSGLPSDRFSAERTGGSVSTLTIQRTQQEDSAVYLCASSFKKERVRGSSYNEQFFGPGTRLTVL.

This clonotype was counted at least ten times. The chain couples TRBV29-1 to TRBJ1-2; a weak D match, TRBD1 (6 bases). CDR1 and CDR2 (germline): SQVTM, ANQGSEA. CDR3 length: 11 amino acids. The CDR3 loop is CSARTGRGYTF. CDR3 bases: TGCAGTGCTAGAACAGGGAGGGGCTACACCTTC.

This clonotype showed up just a few times. This rearrangement joins TRBV7-2 to TRBJ2-3, with D hard to call. Germline loops: CDR1 SGHTA, CDR2 FQGNSA. V lost 5 bases and J 2 bases, leaving 11 bases between the germline ends. This CDR3 is 14 amino acids long. The CDR3 loop reads CASSRGWNTDTQYF. CDR3 DNA sequence: TGTGCCAGCAGCCGTGGCTGGAACACAGATACGCAGTATTTT. Variable domain in full (rest from reference TRBV7-2 and TRBJ2-3): GAGVSQSPSNKVTEKGKDVELRCDPISGHTALYWYRQSLGQGLEFLIYFQGNSAPDKSGLPSDRFSAERTGGSVSTLTIQRTQQEDSAVYLCASSRGWNTDTQYFGPGTRLTVL.

In this sample, this clonotype turned up a few times. The chain uses TRBV28 and TRBJ1-5, with D hard to call. V was cut by 6 bases and J by 4 bases, with 13 bases left in between. Germline lookup yields CDR1 MDHEN and CDR2 SYDVKM. This CDR3 comprises 14 residues. The CDR3 spells CASRAWTRNQPQHF. CDR3 DNA: TGTGCCAGCAGAGCTTGGACTCGGAATCAGCCCCAGCATTTT. The full variable domain, in which reference TRBV28 and TRBJ1-5 provide the parts outside the CDR3, is DVKVTQSSRYLVKRTGEKVFLECVQDMDHENMFWYRQDPGLGLRLIYFSYDVKMKEKGDIPEGYSVSREKKERFSLILESASTNQTSMYLCASRAWTRNQPQHFGDGTRLSIL.

The J gene is TRBJ2-4, the V gene TRBV5-6; 10 bases match TRBD2. The germline gives CDR1 SGHDT, CDR2 YYEEEE. The length of the CDR3 is 15 residues. V lost 0 bases and J lost 13; bases outside the gene matches: 10. This CDR3 is CASSLGTLAGDGQYF. In nucleotides, the CDR3 is TGTGCCAGCAGCTTGGGAACGCTAGCGGGAGACGGGCAGTACTTC.

As for this clonotype: The germline gene is not matched at one end of the junction; a read error may be the cause. The chain recombines TRBV5-1 with TRBJ2-5; tentative D call: TRBD1 (5 bases). Per germline, CDR1 SGHRS and CDR2 YFSETQ. The CDR3 has 14 residues. This CDR3 is CTSSLFGAQETQYF. DNA of the CDR3: TGCACCAGCAGCTTGTTTGGGGCCCAAGAGACCCAGTACTTC.

This rearrangement joins TRBV24-1 to TRBJ2-1, with D tentatively TRBD2 (6 bases). In germline, CDR1 is KGHDR, CDR2 SFDVKD. V dropped 3 bases and J dropped 8 bases, with 16 bases sitting between them. This CDR3 spans 15 amino acids. The CDR3 region is CATSDASVWRDEQFF. The CDR3 DNA is TGTGCCACCAGTGATGCATCGGTGTGGAGGGATGAGCAGTTCTTC.

This clonotype was recorded a few times. The chain joins TRBV16 to TRBJ1-2; 12 bases fit TRBD1. This CDR3 contains 17 residues. The V and J ends lost 8 bases and 5 bases, in that order; junction bases with no gene match: 15. Germline values: CDR1 KGHSY, CDR2 FQNENV. The CDR3 DNA sequence: TGTGCCAGCCGCCTTGGCCGGGACAGGGGGCCAGGGTATGGCTACACCTTC. Its protein is CASRLGRDRGPGYGYTF.

This clonotype was detected only a few times. This sequence joins TRBV12-3 or TRBV12-4 and TRBJ1-1; D gene unclear. Trimming pared 6 bases from V and 0 bases from J, leaving 17 bases between. This CDR3 comprises 16 residues. In DNA, the CDR3 is TGTGCCAGCAGGGCCGCAGGTCAAGCCATGAACACTGAAGCTTTCTTT. Translating gives CASRAAGQAMNTEAFF.

This clonotype was picked up many times. This chain connects TRBV7-6 to TRBJ2-5; 12 bases match TRBD2. The germline V gene encodes CDR1 SGHVS and CDR2 FNYEAQ. J lost 3 bases, V lost 4 bases, and 6 bases had no gene match. This CDR3 spans 16 amino acids. The CDR3 sequence: CASSSGGLAGKETQYF. CDR3 in DNA: TGTGCCAGCAGCTCAGGCGGACTAGCGGGGAAAGAGACCCAGTACTTC.

The rearrangement uses TRBV10-3 and TRBJ2-1; 8 nucleotides align to TRBD2. J was trimmed by 8 bases and V by 9 bases; bases with no gene match: 6. The CDR3 consists of 12 residues. Per the germline V gene, CDR1 is ENHRY and CDR2 is SYGVKD. CDR3 coding DNA: TGTGCCATGGGAACGACTAGCGATGAGCAGTTCTTC. Amino acids: CAMGTTSDEQFF.

As regards this clonotype: A read error may explain this, as a much larger clone is one base away. CDR3 region: CASSDYYEQFF. The CDR3 region has the DNA TGTGCCAGCAGTGACTACTATGAGCAGTTCTTC. This rearrangement joins TRBV2 to TRBJ2-1, with unresolved D. CDR1 is SNHLY, CDR2 FYNNEI, per germline. This CDR3 has 11 residues.

The V gene is TRBV2, the J gene TRBJ2-1; the match to TRBD2 covers 12 bases. CDR1 SNHLY and CDR2 FYNNEI come from the germline V gene. J was trimmed by 12 bases and V by 4 bases; bases with no gene match: 10. This CDR3 spans 15 amino acids. The CDR3 is CASSGAILAGGGQFF. CDR3 DNA: TGTGCCAGCAGTGGGGCGATACTAGCGGGGGGCGGGCAGTTCTTC.

This clonotype turned up a few times. The chain has TRBV29-1 and TRBJ1-2; D gene ambiguous. Germline values: CDR1 SQVTM, CDR2 ANQGSEA. CDR3 length: 11 amino acids. V was clipped by 4 bases and J by 5 bases, with 8 bases between them. CDR3 in amino acids: CSVVSSYGYTF. The CDR3 DNA follows: TGCAGCGTTGTGTCAAGTTATGGCTACACCTTC.

The sample holds many counts of this clonotype. The V and J genes are TRBV11-2 and TRBJ2-1, with 9 bases lining up with TRBD2. V lost 5 bases and J lost 5; bases outside the gene matches: 7. Germline CDR1 and CDR2: SGHAT and FQNNGV. The CDR3 covers 15 residues. The CDR3 loop is CASSTRLAVHNEQFF. The CDR3 region has the DNA TGTGCCAGCAGCACCCGACTAGCGGTCCACAATGAGCAGTTCTTC.